This T cell receptor (beta chain) was captured by sequencing in a study of T cell responses to AZD1222 COVID-19 vaccine. TCRdb's table, derived via immunoSEQ multiplex PCR, lists solely in-frame clones and lacks some. The repertoire holds 140,000 or so clones, roughly 84% seen once, with approximately 4.7% in the top ten. Researchers grouped second doses given at about 4 or about 12 weeks into one pool. The CDR3 contains 14 residues. Germline values: CDR1 SGHNT, CDR2 YENEEA. V gave up 1 base and J gave up 4 bases, with 9 bases separating them. To note about this clone: No antigen is known for it.

Whole-study findings and limits: Two doses of AZD1222 preceded a rise in Spike-specific TCR breadth and depth. Regions 160-218 and 743-854 held dominance among vaccine-associated CD4 TCRs, which spanned spike.

The gene calls are TRBV11-3 and TRBJ2-3; D not certain. This sequence was found in an adult who received the AZD1222 COVID-19 vaccine. Source: peripheral blood, taken 28 days after the second AZD1222 dose. In DNA form, the CDR3 reads TGTGCCAGCAGCTTAGTGGGCGAGGCAGATACGCAGTATTTT. Encoded protein: CASSLVGEADTQYF.